These 14 T cell receptor beta chains originate from one sample sequenced in a study of blood T cell repertoires in COVID-19. Measured with immunoSEQ multiplex PCR; TCRdb has only the in-frame clones, and not every one. The data contain a few hundred thousand clones, around four fifths of them singletons. Sample: PBMCs or T cells enriched from blood (not recorded which). Receptor source: a man in his forties or fifties who had recovered from COVID-19.

The CDR3: CASSSNPGIDEQFF. The DNA of the CDR3 is TGTGCCAGCAGCTCAAACCCAGGGATCGATGAGCAGTTCTTC. The chain recombines TRBV7-6 with TRBJ2-1, with a tentative D call TRBD1 (5 bases). CDR1 SGHVS and CDR2 FNYEAQ come from the germline V gene. CDR3 size: 14 residues. V was shortened by 4 bases and J by 8 bases, with 15 bases between the two germline ends.

This clone appeared a single time. The chain carries TRBV4-1 and TRBJ1-4; possibly TRBD1 for D (6 bases). The germline V gene encodes CDR1 MGHRA and CDR2 YSYEKL. The CDR3 is made up of 16 amino acids. V was clipped by 1 base and J by 3 bases, with 12 bases between them. DNA of the CDR3: TGCGCCAGCAGCCAAGCCGGGACACGGGCTAATGAAAAACTGTTTTTT. This encodes CASSQAGTRANEKLFF.

This chain uses TRBV3-1 (or the pseudogene TRBV3-2) with TRBJ1-6; tentative D call: TRBD1 (5 bases). Germline V gene sequence: CDR1 LGHDT, CDR2 YNNKEL (reference sequence). The CDR3 loop spans 16 amino acids. V was clipped by 4 bases and J by 5 bases, with 15 bases between them. The CDR3 region has the DNA TGTGCCAGCAGCCCATTCCAGGGAGGTAATAATTCACCCCTCCACTTT. It codes for CASSPFQGGNNSPLHF.

The chain links TRBV7-6 to TRBJ1-5; TRBD1 matches 9 bases. CDR3 size: 13 residues. The junction had 3 bases not matched to a gene; V was cut back by 5 bases and J by 7 bases. CDR1 is SGHVS, CDR2 FNYEAQ, per germline. The CDR3 is CASSRTGGQPQHF. CDR3 bases: TGTGCCAGCAGCCGCACAGGGGGCCAGCCCCAGCATTTT.

Only a few counts were recorded for this clone. The V gene is TRBV5-1, the J gene TRBJ1-4; 7 positions match TRBD1. Germline CDR1 is SGHRS and CDR2 is YFSETQ. Losses at the gene ends were 4 bases for V and 8 bases for J; bases not matched to a gene: 8. The CDR3 covers 14 residues. The CDR3 sequence: CASSVGQAGEKLFF. Here the CDR3 DNA reads TGCGCCAGCAGCGTAGGACAGGCCGGAGAAAAACTGTTTTTT.

The V call is TRBV7-9, the J call TRBJ1-2; 8 bases agree with TRBD1. The CDR3 covers 14 residues. Germline CDR1 reads SEHNR; CDR2 reads FQNEAQ (reference sequence). V lost 5 bases to trimming and J lost 5 bases; unmatched junction nucleotides: 7. Here the CDR3 DNA reads TGTGCCAGCAGCCCTCCCGGGACAGGTTATGGCTACACCTTC. It is translated as CASSPPGTGYGYTF.

This clone appeared a single time. The junction and the germline gene differ at one end; a read error may be behind it. V gene TRBV3-1 (or the pseudogene TRBV3-2) combines with J gene TRBJ2-1; a weak D match, TRBD1 (5 bases). The CDR3 length is 12 residues. The V gene's germline CDR1 is LGHDT and CDR2 YNNKEL (reference sequence). The CDR3 sequence: CASSPSGIESVF. CDR3 DNA sequence: TGTGCCAGCAGTCCCTCAGGGATTGAAAGTGTCTTC.

This clone occurred a few times. The chain couples TRBV7-8 to TRBJ2-3; tentatively, D is TRBD2 (6 bases). In germline, CDR1 is SGHVS, CDR2 FQNEAQ. Deletions cut 4 bases from V and 2 bases from J, with 19 bases between. The CDR3 is made up of 17 amino acids. For the CDR3, the DNA is TGTGCCAGCAGCTCCTGGGGCCAGGGAGGCTCCACAGATACGCAGTATTTT. Translating it yields CASSSWGQGGSTDTQYF. The full variable domain, in which reference TRBV7-8 and TRBJ2-3 provide the parts outside the CDR3, is GAGVSQSPRYKVAKRGQDVALRCDPISGHVSLFWYQQALGQGPEFLTYFQNEAQLDKSGLPSDRFFAERPEGSVSTLKIQRTQQEDSAVYLCASSSWGQGGSTDTQYFGPGTRLTVL.

The J gene is TRBJ1-3, the V gene TRBV10-2; D is perhaps TRBD1 (5 bases). Germline lookup yields CDR1 WSHSY and CDR2 SAAADI. The V gene lost 4 bases and the J gene lost 5 bases, with 9 bases spanning the gap. The CDR3 contains 13 residues. The CDR3 loop reads CASSGDRRNTIYF. CDR3 in DNA: TGCGCCAGCAGTGGAGACAGAAGAAACACCATATATTTT.

J is TRBJ2-5 and V is TRBV5-1, with D possibly TRBD2 on 7 matching bases. CDR1 is SGHRS and CDR2 is YFSETQ in the germline V gene. V was shortened by 4 bases and J by 6 bases, with 16 bases between the two germline ends. The CDR3 has 14 residues. The CDR3 loop is CASSLRGGRQTQYF. For the CDR3, the DNA is TGCGCCAGCAGCCTAAGGGGGGGCCGCCAGACCCAGTACTTC.

The rearrangement joins TRBV9 to TRBJ1-2, with 7 bases fitting TRBD1. V dropped 0 bases and J dropped 6; count of bases not matched to a gene: 8. The CDR3 has 15 residues. Germline CDR1 and CDR2: SGDLS and YYNGEE. CDR3 bases: TGTGCCAGCAGCGTAGTGAGACAGGGATCGAATGGCTACACCTTC. It is translated as CASSVVRQGSNGYTF.

V usage is TRBV9 and J usage is TRBJ1-1; D is perhaps TRBD1 (5 bases). CDR1 SGDLS and CDR2 YYNGEE come from the germline V gene. The CDR3 runs 15 residues. The V end was cut by 0 bases, the J end by 5 bases, with 14 bases between. Here the CDR3 DNA reads TGTGCCAGCAGCGTAGATGGCCTAAAGGGGACTGAAGCTTTCTTT. Protein sequence: CASSVDGLKGTEAFF.

The chain combines TRBV19 with TRBJ1-2; TRBD1 might be the D (5 bases). Germline CDR1 reads LNHDA; CDR2 reads SQIVND (reference sequence). The CDR3 has 16 residues. With 7 bases removed from V and 3 bases from J, the gap between germline ends came to 21 bases. The CDR3 coding sequence is TGTGCCAGTACCGCCTATCGGGGGGTACAGGACTATGGCTACACCTTC. Its translation: CASTAYRGVQDYGYTF.

The chain couples TRBV9 to TRBJ2-2; TRBD2 matches 9 bases. Germline CDR1 reads SGDLS; CDR2 reads YYNGEE. V lost 6 bases and J lost 6; bases outside the gene matches: 12. The CDR3 sequence is 16 residues long. CDR3 loop: CASNDRTSAPPGELFF. DNA of the CDR3: TGTGCCAGCAACGATCGGACTAGCGCCCCCCCCGGGGAGCTGTTTTTT.